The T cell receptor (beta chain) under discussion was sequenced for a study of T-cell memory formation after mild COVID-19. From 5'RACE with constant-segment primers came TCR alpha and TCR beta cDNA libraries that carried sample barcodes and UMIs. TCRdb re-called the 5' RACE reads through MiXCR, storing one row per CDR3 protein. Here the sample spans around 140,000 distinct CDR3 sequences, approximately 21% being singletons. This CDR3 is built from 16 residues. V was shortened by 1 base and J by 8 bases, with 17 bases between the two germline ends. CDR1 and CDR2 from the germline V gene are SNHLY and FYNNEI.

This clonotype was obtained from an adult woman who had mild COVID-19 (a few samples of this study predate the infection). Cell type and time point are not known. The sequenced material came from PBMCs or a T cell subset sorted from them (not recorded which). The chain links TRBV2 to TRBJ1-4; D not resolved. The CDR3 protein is CASSEGWVPDGEKLFF. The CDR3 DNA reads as TGTGCCAGCAGTGAAGGCTGGGTTCCTGACGGCGAAAAACTGTTTTTT.